This is a list of T cell receptor beta chains from one sample in a study of post-analysis software for immune sequencing data. Each CDR3 protein gets one entry after TCRdb re-called the PCR reads with MiXCR. The sample has about 540,000 distinct CDR3 sequences; 34% are singletons. Input material: blood. The receptors originated from a girl under 18 with multiple sclerosis. The CDR3 runs from the conserved cysteine through the conserved F or W. The order of the fields is clone size, J gene, D gene, V gene, CDR3 protein, CDR3 DNA. The D gene is left open where the match is weak. A row's size may be missing; if present it is once, few, many or a size class.

clone_size: .
j_call: TRBJ1-2
d_call: .
v_call: TRBV5-1
cdr3_aa: CASRLPGSNYGYTF
cdr3_nt: TGCGCCAGCCGCCTGCCAGGATCGAACTATGGCTACACCTTC

clone_size: few
j_call: TRBJ2-5
d_call: TRBD2
v_call: TRBV12-3/TRBV12-4
cdr3_aa: CASSLMALAGEETQYF
cdr3_nt: TGTGCCAGCAGTTTGATGGCACTAGCGGGGGAAGAGACCCAGTACTTC

clone_size: medium-sized
j_call: TRBJ2-3
d_call: .
v_call: TRBV12-3/TRBV12-4
cdr3_aa: CASSPRVTTDTQYF
cdr3_nt: TGTGCCAGCAGTCCCAGAGTGACCACAGATACGCAGTATTTT

clone_size: .
j_call: TRBJ2-4
d_call: .
v_call: TRBV28
cdr3_aa: CASTVLDGKNIQYF
cdr3_nt: TGTGCCAGCACCGTTCTGGACGGGAAAAACATTCAGTACTTC

clone_size: few
j_call: TRBJ2-1
d_call: TRBD2
v_call: TRBV18
cdr3_aa: CASSRKAGDPYNEQFF
cdr3_nt: TGTGCCAGCTCGCGGAAAGCGGGGGATCCCTACAATGAGCAGTTCTTC

clone_size: few
j_call: TRBJ1-2
d_call: .
v_call: TRBV4-1
cdr3_aa: CASSQEGPPRDYTF
cdr3_nt: TGCGCCAGCAGCCAAGAAGGCCCACCAAGGGACTACACCTTC

clone_size: .
j_call: TRBJ2-3
d_call: .
v_call: TRBV5-1
cdr3_aa: CASARRTSTDTQYF
cdr3_nt: TGCGCCAGCGCACGGAGAACTAGCACAGATACGCAGTATTTT

clone_size: .
j_call: TRBJ2-7
d_call: .
v_call: TRBV27
cdr3_aa: CASSYQARPIYEQYF
cdr3_nt: TGTGCCAGCAGTTATCAGGCTAGGCCCATCTACGAGCAGTACTTC

clone_size: .
j_call: TRBJ2-5
d_call: TRBD1
v_call: TRBV28
cdr3_aa: CASRSGQGAGETQYF
cdr3_nt: TGTGCCAGCAGATCGGGACAGGGGGCAGGAGAGACCCAGTACTTC

clone_size: .
j_call: TRBJ2-1
d_call: .
v_call: TRBV9
cdr3_aa: CASSVGGWSGGEQFF
cdr3_nt: TGTGCCAGCAGCGTAGGAGGGTGGTCGGGGGGCGAGCAGTTCTTC

clone_size: medium-sized
j_call: TRBJ2-5
d_call: TRBD2
v_call: TRBV28
cdr3_aa: CASRGGYQETQYF
cdr3_nt: TGTGCCAGCAGGGGGGGGTACCAAGAGACCCAGTACTTC

clone_size: .
j_call: TRBJ2-1
d_call: .
v_call: TRBV29-1
cdr3_aa: CSVRGLLSYNEQFF
cdr3_nt: TGCAGCGTGAGGGGACTTCTCTCCTACAATGAGCAGTTCTTC

clone_size: few
j_call: TRBJ2-7
d_call: .
v_call: TRBV2
cdr3_aa: CASSEELSTYEQYF
cdr3_nt: TGTGCCAGCAGTGAAGAATTGAGCACCTACGAGCAGTACTTC

clone_size: .
j_call: TRBJ2-7
d_call: TRBD2
v_call: TRBV5-6
cdr3_aa: CASSLRLAVSYEQYF
cdr3_nt: TGTGCCAGCAGCTTACGGCTAGCGGTCTCCTACGAGCAGTACTTC

clone_size: few
j_call: TRBJ1-1
d_call: TRBD1
v_call: TRBV7-2
cdr3_aa: CASSDRQTGLAFF
cdr3_nt: TGTGCCAGCAGCGACCGACAGACAGGGCTGGCTTTCTTT

clone_size: .
j_call: TRBJ1-2
d_call: TRBD1
v_call: TRBV4-2
cdr3_aa: CASSQVRQGAWYGYTF
cdr3_nt: TGTGCCAGCAGCCAAGTTAGACAGGGGGCTTGGTATGGCTACACCTTC

clone_size: few
j_call: TRBJ2-6
d_call: .
v_call: TRBV9
cdr3_aa: CASSVGRRGGSGANVLTF
cdr3_nt: TGTGCCAGCAGCGTTGGACGCCGCGGAGGATCTGGGGCCAACGTCCTGACTTTC

clone_size: once
j_call: TRBJ1-5
d_call: TRBD1
v_call: TRBV6-1
cdr3_aa: CASSRSTGGNSNQPQHF
cdr3_nt: TGTGCCAGCAGTCGCTCCACAGGGGGCAATAGCAATCAGCCCCAGCATTTT

clone_size: few
j_call: TRBJ2-6
d_call: .
v_call: TRBV7-2
cdr3_aa: CASSSRRTFGANVLTF
cdr3_nt: TGTGCCAGCAGCTCAAGGAGGACTTTTGGGGCCAACGTCCTGACTTTC

clone_size: few
j_call: TRBJ2-7
d_call: .
v_call: TRBV7-8
cdr3_aa: CASSFARQVYEQYF
cdr3_nt: TGTGCCAGCAGCTTCGCGCGACAGGTTTACGAGCAGTACTTC

clone_size: .
j_call: TRBJ1-1
d_call: .
v_call: TRBV11-3
cdr3_aa: CASSLGGRQNTEAFF
cdr3_nt: TGTGCCAGCAGCTTAGGGGGACGACAGAACACTGAAGCTTTCTTT

clone_size: many
j_call: TRBJ1-2
d_call: .
v_call: TRBV12-3/TRBV12-4
cdr3_aa: CASSLARAGYTF
cdr3_nt: TGTGCCAGCAGTTTAGCCAGGGCTGGCTACACCTTC

clone_size: .
j_call: TRBJ2-7
d_call: .
v_call: TRBV6-1
cdr3_aa: CASSEAGSYEQYF
cdr3_nt: TGTGCCAGCAGTGAAGCAGGGTCCTACGAGCAGTACTTC

clone_size: once
j_call: TRBJ2-1
d_call: .
v_call: TRBV20-1
cdr3_aa: CSAMQGINSYNEQFF
cdr3_nt: TGCAGTGCGATGCAGGGGATCAACTCCTACAATGAGCAGTTCTTC

clone_size: many
j_call: TRBJ1-1
d_call: .
v_call: TRBV6-5
cdr3_aa: CASSADRNTEAFF
cdr3_nt: TGTGCCAGCAGTGCCGACAGGAACACTGAAGCTTTCTTT

clone_size: .
j_call: TRBJ2-1
d_call: .
v_call: TRBV6-1
cdr3_aa: CASSDGTSNEQFF
cdr3_nt: TGTGCCAGCAGTGACGGGACTTCAAATGAGCAGTTCTTC

clone_size: .
j_call: TRBJ2-1
d_call: TRBD1
v_call: TRBV20-1
cdr3_aa: CSARSSAPGGGEQFF
cdr3_nt: TGCAGTGCTAGAAGCTCCGCCCCAGGGGGCGGTGAGCAGTTCTTC

clone_size: many
j_call: TRBJ2-1
d_call: .
v_call: TRBV29-1
cdr3_aa: CSVWDNEQFF
cdr3_nt: TGCAGCGTTTGGGACAATGAGCAGTTCTTC

clone_size: .
j_call: TRBJ2-2
d_call: .
v_call: TRBV3-1
cdr3_aa: CASSPVWTGELFF
cdr3_nt: TGTGCCAGCAGCCCTGTATGGACCGGGGAGCTGTTTTTT

clone_size: .
j_call: TRBJ2-1
d_call: .
v_call: TRBV11-2
cdr3_aa: CASSLDRENEQFF
cdr3_nt: TGTGCCAGCAGCTTAGATCGGGAGAATGAGCAGTTCTTC

clone_size: many
j_call: TRBJ2-3
d_call: .
v_call: TRBV5-1
cdr3_aa: CASSLGLTTDTQYF
cdr3_nt: TGCGCCAGCAGCTTGGGCCTCACCACAGATACGCAGTATTTT

clone_size: few
j_call: TRBJ2-3
d_call: .
v_call: TRBV5-6
cdr3_aa: CASSPPGRPVTQYF
cdr3_nt: TGTGCCAGCAGCCCCCCCGGCCGGCCGGTTACGCAGTATTTT

clone_size: .
j_call: TRBJ1-2
d_call: TRBD1
v_call: TRBV10-3
cdr3_aa: CAISESGDRNGYTF
cdr3_nt: TGTGCCATCAGTGAGTCGGGGGACAGGAATGGCTACACCTTC

clone_size: .
j_call: TRBJ1-2
d_call: .
v_call: TRBV24-1
cdr3_aa: CATRKGPDGGYTF
cdr3_nt: TGTGCCACCAGGAAAGGGCCCGACGGGGGCTACACCTTC

clone_size: .
j_call: TRBJ2-7
d_call: TRBD1
v_call: TRBV11-2
cdr3_aa: CASLPVGGQGSYEQYF
cdr3_nt: TGTGCCAGCCTCCCGGTGGGTGGACAGGGGAGTTACGAGCAGTACTTC

clone_size: .
j_call: TRBJ2-7
d_call: .
v_call: TRBV27
cdr3_aa: CATYSSSYEQYF
cdr3_nt: TGTGCCACCTATTCCAGCTCCTACGAGCAGTACTTC

clone_size: .
j_call: TRBJ2-1
d_call: .
v_call: TRBV28
cdr3_aa: CASSPRQSTDNEQFF
cdr3_nt: TGTGCCAGCAGTCCTAGGCAGTCCACAGACAATGAGCAGTTCTTC

clone_size: .
j_call: TRBJ1-2
d_call: .
v_call: TRBV9
cdr3_aa: CASSGGGDRVLNYGYTF
cdr3_nt: TGTGCCAGCAGCGGAGGAGGCGACAGAGTCCTCAACTATGGCTACACCTTC

clone_size: few
j_call: TRBJ1-1
d_call: .
v_call: TRBV5-1
cdr3_aa: CASSLVTGHHTEAFF
cdr3_nt: TGCGCCAGCAGCTTGGTTACGGGACATCACACTGAAGCTTTCTTT